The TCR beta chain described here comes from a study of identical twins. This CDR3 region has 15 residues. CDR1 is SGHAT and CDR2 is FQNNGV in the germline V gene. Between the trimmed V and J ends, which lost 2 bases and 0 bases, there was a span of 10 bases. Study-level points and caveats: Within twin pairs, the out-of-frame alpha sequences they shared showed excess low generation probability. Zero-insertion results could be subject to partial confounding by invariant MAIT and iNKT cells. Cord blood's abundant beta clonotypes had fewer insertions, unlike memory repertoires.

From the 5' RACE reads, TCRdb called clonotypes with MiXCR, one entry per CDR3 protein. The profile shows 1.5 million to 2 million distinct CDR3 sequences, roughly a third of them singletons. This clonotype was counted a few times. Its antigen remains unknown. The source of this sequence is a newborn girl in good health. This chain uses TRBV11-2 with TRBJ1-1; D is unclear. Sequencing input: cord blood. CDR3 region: CASSLPLTVNTEAFF. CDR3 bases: TGTGCCAGCAGCTTACCCTTGACGGTGAACACTGAAGCTTTCTTT. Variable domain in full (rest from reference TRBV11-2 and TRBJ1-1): EAGVAQSPRYKIIEKRQSVAFWCNPISGHATLYWYQQILGQGPKLLIQFQNNGVVDDSQLPKDRFSAERLKGVDSTLKIQPAKLEDSAVYLCASSLPLTVNTEAFFGQGTRLTVV.